This T cell receptor beta chain was recorded in a study of blood T cells in healthy people across ages. Deletions cut 2 bases from V and 7 bases from J, with 18 bases between. CDR3 length: 16 residues. Germline V gene data show CDR1 as SGHRS and CDR2 as YFSETQ. A J-beta primer mix and a sample-barcoded 5' primer were used in a second PCR of about 7 to 12 cycles. TCRdb reanalysed the 5' RACE reads using MiXCR and keeps one entry per CDR3 protein. The profile shows more than 1.4 million distinct CDR3 sequences, 42% of them singletons. The chain uses TRBV5-1 and TRBJ1-4, with D maybe TRBD1 (5 bases). The clonotype comes from a woman under 30 in good health. The sequencing sample was made of blood. The CDR3 DNA sequence: TGCGCCAGCAGCTTATCGGCAGGGATGTTGGGTGAAAAACTGTTTTTT. It encodes CASSLSAGMLGEKLFF.